The next 30 T cell receptor beta chains were all read from a single sample in a study of T cell clonality in common variable immunodeficiency. Overall study results and limits: Common variable immunodeficiency TCR beta sequences reportedly had fewer deletions and N-nucleotide insertions.

This table comes from immunoSEQ multiplex PCR, and its TCRdb copy is limited to in-frame clones, with some not included. The sample is made up of about 15,000 clones, and the top ten hold approximately 5% of it. These receptors have no identified antigens. Sequenced: peripheral blood mononuclear cells. The receptors here all came from a human donor with common variable immunodeficiency.

As to this clone: The read terminates 3 residues before the CDR3 end, so the remaining end is supplied by the germline J gene. The V gene is TRBV2, the J gene TRBJ1-1, with a tentative D call TRBD1 (5 bases). The CDR3 sequence is 15 residues long. Trimming left V 2 bases short and J 7 bases short, with 17 bases between. Per germline, CDR1 SNHLY and CDR2 FYNNEI. Incomplete CDR3 DNA: TGTGCCAGCAGTGAAAGAAGACTCCAGGGAGGTGAA. It specifies CASSERRLQGGE. The entire CDR3 is CASSERRLQGGEAFF.

With respect to this clone: Read data end 3 residues before the CDR3 end; the end is taken from the germline J gene. The V gene is TRBV18, the J gene TRBJ1-6, with TRBD1 as a possible D gene (6 bases). This CDR3 region has 15 residues. The germline gives CDR1 KGHSH, CDR2 LQKENI. V lost 3 bases and J 6 bases, leaving 12 bases between the germline ends. CDR3 region: CASSPLRDTNSPLHF. The part of the CDR3 DNA that was read is TGTGCCAGCTCACCCCTGAGGGACACTAATTCACCC.

This clone shows up as medium-sized by frequency. At one end, the junction sequence differs from germline, possibly due to a read error. The CDR3 end lies 3 residues beyond the end of the read and is filled in from the germline J gene. This sequence joins TRBV4-2 and TRBJ1-1, with TRBD1 identical over 7 bases. From germline, CDR1 is LGHNA and CDR2 YNFKEQ. There are 14 residues in the CDR3. The sequenced part of the CDR3 DNA is TGCGCCAGCAGCCACTACAGGGGCAACACTGAA. Its translation: CASSHYRGNTE. The CDR3 reads in full as CASSHYRGNTEAFF.

Turning to this clone: Sequencing ends 3 residues short of the CDR3 end; the germline J gene provides the rest. V is TRBV10-2 and J is TRBJ2-7; TRBD1 might be the D (6 bases). Trimming removed 6 bases at V and 1 base at J, with 10 bases between. This CDR3 has 13 amino acids. Germline-derived CDR1 and CDR2 are WSHSY and SAAADI. The CDR3 is CASSPDSSYEQYF. The covered CDR3 bases are TGCGCCAGCAGCCCGGACAGTTCCTACGAG.

As to this clone: The DNA ends 3 residues before the CDR3 does, and the rest of the CDR3 is filled in from the germline J gene. V and J are TRBV20-1 and TRBJ1-2, with D possibly TRBD1 on 5 matching bases. From germline, CDR1 is DFQATT and CDR2 SNEGSKA (reference sequence). The CDR3 contains 10 residues. The CDR3 bases that were read are TGCAGTGCTAGATCAGGGGGC. Its protein is CSARSGG. The CDR3 in its entirety is CSARSGGYTF.

Note on this clone: The sequence runs out 3 residues before the end of the CDR3; the remainder is reconstructed from the germline J gene. This chain connects TRBV7-9 to TRBJ2-1; 9 positions match TRBD2. CDR3 length: 15 amino acids. J gave up 7 bases and V 3 bases, and 7 bases lay outside the gene matches. Germline CDR1 reads SEHNR; CDR2 reads FQNEAQ (reference sequence). CDR3 DNA (partial): TGTGCCAGCAGCTTTAGCGGGAGCTCCCGGAATGAG. Translation: CASSFSGSSRNE. The whole CDR3 reads CASSFSGSSRNEQFF.

This clone is classed as medium-sized by frequency. The read is 3 residues too short to cover the CDR3 end, so that end is filled in from the germline J gene. V is TRBV20-1 and J is TRBJ1-1, with D uncertain. The ends were cut back, 1 base at V and 1 base at J, with 13 bases in the middle. Germline V gene lookup returns CDR1 DFQATT and CDR2 SNEGSKA (reference sequence). The CDR3 contains 15 residues. The CDR3 DNA, read in part, is TGCAGTGCTAGAGGCCCGTTCGGGGAGAACACTGAA. Translation gives CSARGPFGENTE. The CDR3 in its entirety is CSARGPFGENTEAFF.

In regard to this clone: The read terminates 3 residues ahead of where the CDR3 ends, so the germline J gene completes it. The chain has TRBV9 and TRBJ2-3, with a possible D match to TRBD2 (5 bases). Germline V gives CDR1 SGDLS, CDR2 YYNGEE. The CDR3 length is 15 residues. V was trimmed by 0 bases and J by 1 base, leaving 9 bases between them. The sequenced part of the CDR3 DNA is TGTGCCAGCAGCGTAGTGGTTAGCGGCACAGATACG. Encoded protein: CASSVVVSGTDT. The CDR3 in full is CASSVVVSGTDTQYF.

Details on this clone: The read halts 3 residues ahead of the CDR3 end, with the missing end drawn from the germline J gene. V gene TRBV20-1 combines with J gene TRBJ1-5, with 11 bases that match TRBD1. The V gene end was trimmed by 6 bases and the J gene end by 1 base; junction bases not matched to a gene: 17. Germline CDR1 is DFQATT and CDR2 is SNEGSKA (reference sequence). The length of the CDR3 is 19 residues. Partial CDR3 DNA: TGCAGTGCGATTAAGACCCCGGGACAGGGGGGTAGGAGCAATCAGCCC. Translating gives CSAIKTPGQGGRSNQP. The whole CDR3 sequence is CSAIKTPGQGGRSNQPQHF.

Turning to this clone: The read is 3 residues too short to cover the CDR3 end, so that end is filled in from the germline J gene. V usage is TRBV19 and J usage is TRBJ2-7, with D possibly TRBD2 on 5 matching bases. Germline V gene lookup returns CDR1 LNHDA and CDR2 SQIVND (reference sequence). Trimming pared 3 bases from V and 1 base from J, leaving 13 bases between. This CDR3 is built from 15 residues. The CDR3 sequence: CASSMGGLGSYEQYF. The sequenced part of the CDR3 DNA is TGTGCCAGTAGTATGGGTGGACTGGGGTCCTACGAG.

With regard to this clone: The read terminates 3 residues before the CDR3 end, so the remaining end is supplied by the germline J gene. V usage is TRBV12-3 or TRBV12-4 and J usage is TRBJ1-1, with D maybe TRBD1 (5 bases). The CDR3 is made up of 13 amino acids. V was pared by 4 bases and J by 1 base, with 7 bases between. The CDR3 region is CASSWTRNTEAFF. The sequenced CDR3 bases are TGTGCCAGCAGTTGGACACGGAACACTGAA.

Concerning this clone itself: The CDR3 end falls 3 residues outside the read, so it is completed with the germline J gene. The chain employs TRBV5-1 and TRBJ2-1, with a weak D call TRBD2 (6 bases). Trimming left V 3 bases short and J 9 bases short, with 16 bases between. The CDR3 has 14 residues. Germline CDR1 is SGHRS and CDR2 is YFSETQ. The sequenced part of the CDR3 DNA is TGCGCCAGCAGCTGGGACTGGACCGCCTTTGAG. Translating it yields CASSWDWTAFE. The entire CDR3 protein reads CASSWDWTAFEQFF. The whole variable domain, filled in from reference TRBV5-1 and TRBJ2-1, reads KAGVTQTPRYLIKTRGQQVTLSCSPISGHRSVSWYQQTPGQGLQFLFEYFSETQRNKGNFPGRFSGRQFSNSRSEMNVSTLELGDSALYLCASSWDWTAFEQFFGPGTRLTVL.

Turning to this clone: Read coverage stops 3 residues before the CDR3 terminus; the germline J gene supplies the remainder. J is TRBJ2-7 and V is TRBV19; possible D gene TRBD1, 5 bases. V lost 1 base and J lost 4, with 14 bases in between. The CDR3 runs 15 residues. Germline V gene data show CDR1 as LNHDA and CDR2 as SQIVND (reference sequence). Partial CDR3 DNA: TGTGCCAGTAGTATAGCCACAGGAGAACTATACGAG. It yields the protein CASSIATGELYE. From start to end, the CDR3 is CASSIATGELYEQYF.

About this clone: The sequenced fragment ends 3 residues before the CDR3 boundary, so the rest is inferred from the germline J gene. The chain uses TRBV7-9 and TRBJ2-7; 9 bases match TRBD1. The CDR3 loop spans 15 amino acids. Germline CDR1 is SEHNR and CDR2 is FQNEAQ (reference sequence). V gave up 5 bases and J gave up 1 base; unmatched junction bases: 6. The sequenced part of the CDR3 DNA is TGTGCCAGCAGCCAGCGGGACAGGGTATCCTACGAG. This translates into CASSQRDRVSYE. The whole CDR3 protein reads CASSQRDRVSYEQYF.

To note about this clone: The read terminates 3 residues before the CDR3 end, so the remaining end is supplied by the germline J gene. The chain employs TRBV4-2 and TRBJ1-5; D not certain. There are 15 residues in the CDR3. The V and J ends lost 0 bases and 2 bases respectively, with 8 bases between them. In germline, CDR1 is LGHNA, CDR2 YNFKEQ. The part of the CDR3 DNA that was read is TGTGCCAGCAGCCAAGACGCGGTAGGCAATCAGCCC. This sequence encodes CASSQDAVGNQP. The entire CDR3 reads CASSQDAVGNQPQHF.

Concerning this clone: Sequencing ends 3 residues short of the CDR3 end; the germline J gene provides the rest. The rearrangement uses TRBV7-9 and TRBJ2-7; TRBD2 matches at 8 bases. Germline CDR1 is SEHNR and CDR2 is FQNEAQ (reference sequence). This CDR3 is built from 15 residues. The J segment lost 2 bases and the V segment lost 0 bases, leaving 3 bases of the junction unmatched. CDR3 residues: CASSLAGLVAYEQYF. CDR3 DNA, as far as it was read: TGTGCCAGCAGCTTAGCGGGACTAGTGGCCTACGAG.

In the case of this clone: The read halts 3 residues ahead of the CDR3 end, with the missing end drawn from the germline J gene. The chain couples TRBV6-1 to TRBJ2-2; 8 positions match TRBD2. The germline V gene has CDR1 MNHNS and CDR2 SASEGT. This CDR3 is 15 amino acids long. Trimming removed 0 bases from V and 9 bases from J; junction bases left unmatched: 6. The CDR3: CASSEALSGGRELFF. The sequenced part of the CDR3 DNA is TGTGCCAGCAGTGAAGCTCTCTCGGGGGGGAGGGAG.

As concerns this clone: The read terminates 3 residues before the CDR3 end, so the remaining end is supplied by the germline J gene. The chain combines TRBV14 with TRBJ1-4; D gene uncertain. Between the trimmed V and J ends, which lost 0 bases and 1 base, there was a span of 6 bases. Germline CDR1 reads SGHDN; CDR2 reads FVKESK. This CDR3 has 15 residues. The CDR3 bases that were read are TGTGCCAGCAGCCAAGATACAAGAACTAATGAAAAA. Protein product: CASSQDTRTNEK. The complete CDR3 sequence is CASSQDTRTNEKLFF.

To note about this clone: The read terminates 3 residues ahead of where the CDR3 ends, so the germline J gene completes it. This chain connects TRBV4-1 to TRBJ2-3, with 14 bases matching TRBD2. CDR3 length: 16 amino acids. V shed 3 bases and J 4 bases; nucleotides not matched to a gene: 3. Germline V CDR1 and CDR2: MGHRA, YSYEKL. The part of the CDR3 DNA that was read is TGCGCCAGCAGCCAGGAGGGACTAGCGGGAGCAGATACG. Translated: CASSQEGLAGADT. The whole CDR3 protein reads CASSQEGLAGADTQYF.

The part of the CDR3 DNA that was read is TGTGCCAGCAACCCAACAGGGGGCTGGACC. Translating it yields CASNPTGGWT. The full CDR3 protein is CASNPTGGWTQYF. This sequence joins TRBV12-3 or TRBV12-4 and TRBJ2-5; the match to TRBD1 covers 9 bases. The CDR3 end falls 3 residues outside the read, so it is completed with the germline J gene. Unmatched junction bases numbered 7, after V lost 7 bases and J lost 7 bases. The CDR3 totals 13 residues.

A word on this clone: The read ends 3 residues before the CDR3 terminus; that terminus is restored from the germline J gene. The V and J genes are TRBV7-8 and TRBJ1-5; D remains ambiguous. Germline CDR1 SGHVS, CDR2 FQNEAQ. The CDR3 spans 17 residues. The V and J ends lost 0 bases and 4 bases respectively, with 16 bases between them. This CDR3 is CASSLAIGPVGNQPQHF. CDR3 DNA (partial): TGTGCCAGCAGCTTAGCGATCGGTCCCGTCGGGAATCAGCCC. The whole variable domain, remainder taken from reference TRBV7-8 and TRBJ1-5, is GAGVSQSPRYKVAKRGQDVALRCDPISGHVSLFWYQQALGQGPEFLTYFQNEAQLDKSGLPSDRFFAERPEGSVSTLKIQRTQQEDSAVYLCASSLAIGPVGNQPQHFGDGTRLSIL.

On this clone: The read comes to an end 3 residues before the CDR3 does, leaving the germline J gene to fill in the end. The genes are TRBV7-2 and TRBJ2-3, with no clear D. CDR3 length: 14 amino acids. CDR1 and CDR2 from the germline V gene are SGHTA and FQGNSA. Deletions cut 3 bases from V and 0 bases from J, with 7 bases between. The CDR3: CASSFFSSTDTQYF. The sequenced part of the CDR3 DNA is TGTGCCAGCAGCTTCTTCAGTAGCACAGATACG.

A note on this clone: Germline is not matched at one junction end, which may reflect a read error. Coverage ceases 3 residues before the CDR3 finishes, and the germline J gene fills in the end. V is TRBV9 and J is TRBJ2-2; TRBD1 matches 8 bases. The V gene's germline CDR1 is SGDLS and CDR2 YYNGEE. CDR3 length: 17 amino acids. The part of the CDR3 DNA that was read is TGTGCCCGCAGCTCTCCCGTCCGGGACAGGAGTTCCGGGGAG. This encodes CARSSPVRDRSSGE. The entire CDR3 reads CARSSPVRDRSSGELFF. The entire variable domain, with the rest obtained from reference TRBV9 and TRBJ2-2, is as follows: DSGVTQTPKHLITATGQRVTLRCSPRSGDLSVYWYQQSLDQGLQFLIQYYNGEERAKGNILERFSAQQFPDLHSELNLSSLELGDSALYFCARSSPVRDRSSGELFFGEGSRLTVL.

Notes on this clone: The CDR3 is cut off 3 residues early in the read; its end comes from the germline J gene. The chain is built from TRBV5-1 and TRBJ2-1; the match to TRBD2 covers 11 bases. The CDR3 totals 15 residues. From germline, CDR1 is SGHRS and CDR2 YFSETQ. V lost 3 bases to trimming and J lost 4 bases; unmatched junction nucleotides: 3. The CDR3 sequence is CASSYTSGGYNEQFF. Incomplete CDR3 DNA: TGCGCCAGCAGCTACACTAGCGGGGGTTACAATGAG.

As concerns this clone: The CDR3 end falls 3 residues outside the read, so it is completed with the germline J gene. The J gene is TRBJ2-7, the V gene TRBV19; 11 bases line up with TRBD2. In germline, CDR1 is LNHDA, CDR2 SQIVND (reference sequence). This CDR3 is built from 15 residues. V gave up 1 base and J gave up 1 base; unmatched junction bases: 0. CDR3 region: CASSIGLAGSYEQYF. The CDR3 DNA, read in part, is TGTGCCAGTAGTATAGGACTAGCGGGGTCCTACGAG.

In the case of this clone: The sequenced fragment ends 3 residues before the CDR3 boundary, so the rest is inferred from the germline J gene. The chain couples TRBV5-4 to TRBJ2-7, with a possible D match to TRBD1 (7 bases). The CDR3 has 15 residues. Germline values: CDR1 SGHNT, CDR2 YYREEE (reference sequence). The ends were cut back, 4 bases at V and 4 bases at J, with 18 bases in the middle. The CDR3: CASSTGTVGGYEQYF. CDR3 DNA (partial): TGTGCCAGCAGCACGGGGACAGTAGGGGGGTACGAG.

The covered CDR3 bases are TGTGCCAGCTCACCCTTGACAGGCTCTGGAAACACC. Amino acid sequence: CASSPLTGSGNT. The complete CDR3 protein is CASSPLTGSGNTIYF. The chain recombines TRBV18 with TRBJ1-3, with a tentative D call TRBD1 (6 bases). The read terminates 3 residues ahead of where the CDR3 ends, so the germline J gene completes it. Germline assignment: CDR1 KGHSH and CDR2 LQKENI. Trimming took off 3 bases at V and 0 bases at J, with 9 bases between the two ends. CDR3 length: 15 amino acids.

Regarding this clone: The CDR3 end is not reached by the read, which stops 3 residues before it; the germline J gene fills it in. The chain couples TRBV27 to TRBJ2-1; 12 bases fit TRBD1. The trim removed 3 bases at V and 7 bases at J, leaving 4 bases unmatched. This CDR3 is 15 amino acids long. From germline, CDR1 is MNHEY and CDR2 SMNVEV (reference sequence). The sequenced CDR3 bases are TGTGCCAGCAGTTTGGGACAGGGGGCGAGGAATGAG. Translated, it gives CASSLGQGARNE. The complete CDR3 reads CASSLGQGARNEQFF.

In the case of this clone: The DNA ends 3 residues before the CDR3 does, and the rest of the CDR3 is filled in from the germline J gene. This rearrangement joins TRBV18 to TRBJ1-3; TRBD1 matches 7 bases. The CDR3 extends over 16 amino acids. In germline, CDR1 is KGHSH, CDR2 LQKENI. J lost 2 bases, V lost 5 bases, and 9 bases had no gene match. The DNA read from the CDR3 is TGTGCCAGCTCATCAACAACGACAGGGACTGGAAACACC. Protein product: CASSSTTTGTGNT. The full-length CDR3 reads as CASSSTTTGTGNTIYF.

Concerning this clone itself: From the germline J gene comes the end of the CDR3, since the read stops 3 residues before it. Within the sample, other DNA sequences also encode this same CDR3. The chain couples TRBV20-1 to TRBJ2-5; 7 bases agree with TRBD2. Germline CDR1 DFQATT, CDR2 SNEGSKA (reference sequence). The V segment lost 5 bases and the J segment 1 base; nucleotides outside the gene matches: 7. The CDR3 is 14 residues long. The covered CDR3 bases are TGCAGTGCTCGGATTAGCGGGCCCCAAGAGACC. Translating gives CSARISGPQET. The whole CDR3 protein reads CSARISGPQETQYF.